A selection of T cell receptor beta chains follows, all from one sample in a study of blood T cell repertoires in COVID-19. This table comes from immunoSEQ multiplex PCR, and its TCRdb copy is limited to in-frame clones, with some not included. Counted here are approximately 230,000 clones, approximately 86% occurring once; the ten biggest clones make up about 14%. The sample was PBMCs or T cells enriched from blood (not recorded which). The receptor set was obtained from a woman between 45 and 60 years old with acute COVID-19. The CDR3 runs from the conserved cysteine through the conserved F or W. D genes are given only for firm matches. Some rows mark clone size as missing; the rest say once, few, many or name a class of expanded clone.

clone size	V gene	J gene	D gene	CDR3 protein	CDR3 DNA
-	TRBV11-2	TRBJ1-3	-	CASSLDRVRGNTIYF	TGTGCCAGCAGCTTAGATCGGGTCCGGGGAAACACCATATATTTT
-	TRBV29-1	TRBJ1-5	-	CSVGDTYQPQHF	TGCAGCGTTGGGGACACCTATCAGCCCCAGCATTTT
-	TRBV24-1	TRBJ1-6	-	CATSGQGSHNSPLHF	TGTGCCACCAGTGGCCAGGGTTCGCATAATTCACCCCTCCACTTT
-	TRBV5-5	TRBJ2-3	TRBD2	CASRQGLAEDTQYF	TGTGCCAGCAGGCAAGGACTAGCGGAGGATACGCAGTATTTT
-	TRBV9	TRBJ2-7	TRBD1	CASSVEGTGGYEQYF	TGTGCCAGCAGCGTAGAGGGGACAGGGGGATACGAGCAGTACTTC
-	TRBV10-3	TRBJ2-1	TRBD2	CAISVLAAPYNEQFF	TGTGCCATCAGTGTCCTAGCGGCACCCTACAATGAGCAGTTCTTC
-	TRBV28	TRBJ1-5	-	CASRRLSSNQPQHF	TGTGCCAGCAGGAGACTCTCCAGCAATCAGCCCCAGCATTTT
-	TRBV18	TRBJ1-1	TRBD1	CASSGAGGGEAFF	TGTGCCAGCTCAGGGGCAGGGGGAGGTGAAGCTTTCTTT
-	TRBV10-1	TRBJ2-3	TRBD2	CASTQTSGVTDTQYF	TGCGCCAGCACCCAGACTAGCGGGGTAACAGATACGCAGTATTTT
-	TRBV7-8	TRBJ2-6	-	CASSRDSYLGGANVLTF	TGTGCCAGCAGCCGAGACAGCTACCTCGGTGGGGCCAACGTCCTGACTTTC
-	TRBV19	TRBJ1-1	-	CASINTGQRNTEAFF	TGTGCCAGTATCAACACAGGACAGCGGAACACTGAAGCTTTCTTT
-	TRBV4-1	TRBJ2-1	TRBD2	CASSQDRIGGRIRGEQFF	TGCGCCAGCAGCCAAGATCGAATTGGCGGGAGAATTCGGGGTGAGCAGTTCTTC
few	TRBV5-1	TRBJ1-5	TRBD1	CASSLGTVNQPQHF	TGCGCCAGCAGCCTTGGGACAGTCAATCAGCCCCAGCATTTT
once	TRBV29-1	TRBJ2-7	-	CSVIWWGGASYEQYF	TGCAGCGTTATCTGGTGGGGGGGGGCCTCCTACGAGCAGTACTTC
-	TRBV7-9	TRBJ1-4	-	CASSPPLDSDEKLFF	TGTGCCAGCAGCCCACCACTGGACAGCGATGAAAAACTGTTTTTT
few	TRBV11-2	TRBJ2-7	TRBD2	CASNRLAGDEQYF	TGTGCCAGCAACCGACTAGCGGGAGACGAGCAGTACTTC
-	TRBV6-5	TRBJ2-7	-	CASSPGHGTIHEQYF	TGTGCCAGCAGTCCTGGACACGGCACGATCCACGAGCAGTACTTC
-	TRBV19	TRBJ1-2	-	CASTLLIHYGYTF	TGTGCCAGTACCCTCCTAATCCACTATGGCTACACCTTC
-	TRBV4-2	TRBJ2-1	-	CASSQGAGANNEQFF	TGTGCCAGCAGCCAAGGGGCTGGGGCCAACAATGAGCAGTTCTTC
-	TRBV3-1/TRBV3-2	TRBJ2-6	-	CASSLRGGARFSGANVLTF	TGTGCCAGCAGCCTCCGAGGGGGGGCGAGGTTCTCTGGGGCCAACGTCCTGACTTTC
-	TRBV6-5	TRBJ2-7	-	CASSRQGRFAHEQYF	TGTGCCAGCAGTCGGCAGGGCAGATTTGCCCACGAGCAGTACTTC
-	TRBV5-1	TRBJ2-2	-	CASSLESSTGELFF	TGCGCCAGCAGCTTGGAAAGTAGTACCGGGGAGCTGTTTTTT
-	TRBV7-2	TRBJ2-7	-	CASSFGTGSSYEQYF	TGTGCCAGCAGCTTTGGGACTGGAAGCTCCTACGAGCAGTACTTC
-	TRBV4-2	TRBJ2-7	TRBD2	CASSQDYGGTSAYEQYF	TGTGCCAGCAGCCAAGACTACGGTGGGACTAGCGCTTACGAGCAGTACTTC
-	TRBV9	TRBJ1-3	-	CASSVGQDSGNTIYF	TGTGCCAGCAGCGTAGGGCAGGACTCTGGAAACACCATATATTTT
-	TRBV28	TRBJ1-1	TRBD1	CASRLGQGTAEAFF	TGTGCCAGCAGACTCGGACAGGGGACTGCTGAAGCTTTCTTT
-	TRBV30	TRBJ2-3	TRBD1	CAWSARTGDSTDTQYF	TGTGCCTGGAGCGCACGGACAGGGGATAGCACAGATACGCAGTATTTT
-	TRBV28	TRBJ2-7	-	CASSLNALGQPYEQYF	TGTGCCAGCAGTTTAAATGCCTTGGGACAACCCTACGAGCAGTACTTC
once	TRBV7-3	TRBJ2-7	TRBD2	CASSLTSGGPYEQYF	TGTGCCAGCAGTCTTACTAGCGGGGGCCCCTACGAGCAGTACTTC
-	TRBV6-5	TRBJ1-2	TRBD1	CASSMTGEFGYTF	TGTGCCAGCAGTATGACAGGGGAGTTTGGCTACACCTTC
-	TRBV6-5	TRBJ2-7	TRBD2	CASTGLAAPYEQYF	TGTGCCAGCACGGGACTAGCGGCTCCCTACGAGCAGTACTTC
-	TRBV11-1	TRBJ2-1	-	CASGTGTYYNEQFF	TGTGCCAGCGGTACAGGGACCTACTACAATGAGCAGTTCTTC
-	TRBV20-1	TRBJ2-2	-	CSASSSGYANGELFF	TGCAGTGCTAGTTCCTCGGGTTACGCAAACGGGGAGCTGTTTTTT
-	TRBV28	TRBJ2-7	-	CASSYQDREQYF	TGTGCCAGCAGTTATCAGGATCGCGAGCAGTACTTC
few	TRBV7-8	TRBJ1-5	-	CASSSDIPNQPQHF	TGTGCCAGCAGCTCAGACATTCCTAATCAGCCCCAGCATTTT
-	TRBV2	TRBJ2-3	TRBD2	CARLEREMTDTQYF	TGTGCCAGACTTGAGCGGGAGATGACAGATACGCAGTATTTT
-	TRBV28	TRBJ1-6	-	CASTLPQGPDSPLHF	TGTGCCAGCACCCTGCCTCAGGGGCCGGATTCACCCCTCCACTTT
-	TRBV6-5	TRBJ1-3	-	CASTPRIPGNTIYF	TGTGCCAGCACCCCCAGGATCCCGGGAAACACCATATATTTT
-	TRBV25-1	TRBJ2-7	-	CASREGHLSSYEQYF	TGTGCCAGCAGGGAAGGACACCTGAGCTCCTACGAGCAGTACTTC
-	TRBV7-9	TRBJ2-1	-	CADSGTWTADNEQFF	TGTGCCGACTCGGGTACTTGGACAGCTGACAATGAGCAGTTCTTC
-	TRBV10-3	TRBJ2-1	-	CAISEAASYNEQFF	TGTGCCATCAGTGAAGCGGCCTCCTACAATGAGCAGTTCTTC
-	TRBV29-1	TRBJ2-2	TRBD2	CSVLAGLTGELFF	TGCAGCGTCCTAGCGGGGCTCACCGGGGAGCTGTTTTTT
-	TRBV28	TRBJ1-2	TRBD1	CASLGTGSIYGYTF	TGTGCCAGCCTCGGGACAGGGTCGATCTATGGCTACACCTTC
-	TRBV6-2/TRBV6-3	TRBJ2-3	-	CASSQEGDTQYF	TGTGCCAGCAGCCAAGAGGGAGATACGCAGTATTTT
-	TRBV6-5	TRBJ2-6	TRBD1	CASSFQQGSGANVLTF	TGTGCCAGCAGTTTCCAACAGGGGTCTGGGGCCAACGTCCTGACTTTC
once	TRBV29-1	TRBJ1-3	-	CSATYLPGNTIYF	TGCAGCGCCACCTATTTACCTGGAAACACCATATATTTT
few	TRBV7-3	TRBJ2-1	-	CASSPGYGFNEQFF	TGTGCCAGCAGCCCGGGATACGGCTTCAATGAGCAGTTCTTC
-	TRBV28	TRBJ2-7	TRBD2	CASSFFFQQPGLAVRPSSYEQYF	TGTGCCAGCAGCTTTTTTTTTCAACAGCCGGGACTAGCGGTTCGCCCGAGCTCCTACGAGCAGTACTTC